This T cell receptor (beta chain) came from a study of T cell repertoires in cytomegalovirus infection. Overall study: In public TCR beta signatures, there were indications of both CMV infection and matching HLA type. The study, taken as a whole, reports: Carriers of CMV plus the relevant HLA were identified by cumulative public TCR beta family frequency. Dominating the ex vivo response were HLA-C-restricted CMV-specific TCR beta clonotypes.

Germline V gene data show CDR1 as SGHVS and CDR2 as FQNEAQ. CDR3 length: 15 residues. V was pared by 1 base and J by 7 bases, with 13 bases between. This clonotype has a count of ten or more. No antigen is known for it. TCRdb re-called the reads through MiXCR, storing one row per CDR3 protein. The sample carries about 600,000 distinct CDR3 sequences, approximately 25% recorded once. This TCR derives from a human donor in good health (CMV status not recorded). Some clones in this sample may be carry-over from other donors' samples. Sequenced sample: CD8+ T cells from PBMCs. V is TRBV7-8 and J is TRBJ2-2, with D perhaps matching TRBD2 (6 bases). CDR3 sequence (DNA): TGTGCCAGCAGCTTAGACCCAGGGAGGCGCGGGGAGCTGTTTTTT. This encodes CASSLDPGRRGELFF.